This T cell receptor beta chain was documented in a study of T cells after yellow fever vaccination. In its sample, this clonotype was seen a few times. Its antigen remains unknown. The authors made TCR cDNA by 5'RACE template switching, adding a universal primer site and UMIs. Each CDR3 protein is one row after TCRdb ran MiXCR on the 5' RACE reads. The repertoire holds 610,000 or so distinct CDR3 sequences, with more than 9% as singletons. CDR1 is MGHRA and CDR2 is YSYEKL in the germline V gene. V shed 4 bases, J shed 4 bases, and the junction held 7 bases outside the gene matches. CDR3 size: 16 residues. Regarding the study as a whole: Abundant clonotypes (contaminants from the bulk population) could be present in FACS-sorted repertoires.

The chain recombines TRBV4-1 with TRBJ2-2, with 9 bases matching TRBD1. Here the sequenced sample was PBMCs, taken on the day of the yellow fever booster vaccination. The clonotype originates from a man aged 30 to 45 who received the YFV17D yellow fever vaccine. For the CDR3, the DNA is TGCGCCAGCAGCCTCTTCGACAGGGGGGGCACCGGGGAGCTGTTTTTT. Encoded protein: CASSLFDRGGTGELFF.